These T cell receptor beta chains were read from a single sample in a study of blood T cell repertoires in COVID-19. Assay: immunoSEQ multiplex PCR; the TCRdb copy retains only in-frame clones and omits some. Of 150,000 to 200,000 clones detected, 75% to 90% appear once; the ten largest clones hold around 2.3%. Source material: peripheral blood. The receptors shown here come from a man between 65 and 79 years old with active or convalescent COVID-19. CDR3s include the opening cysteine and the closing phenylalanine or tryptophan. Rows give clone size only sometimes, using once, few, many, or a class for an expanded clone.

cdr3_aa v_call clone_size
CASSPGGGTIQETQYF TRBV13 -
CASSYGRTTSEAFF TRBV27 once
CASSLGHVLSGNTIYF TRBV11-2 -
CASSVGHRGGAADTQYF TRBV9 -
CASSQVLGGREGGYTF TRBV4-3 -
CASRLDTEAFF TRBV6-6 -
CAIRTSQQETQYF TRBV10-3 -
CASSSLHLVGNEQFF TRBV7-2 -
CASSVGDRNYEQYF TRBV11-2 -
CASSYSGDRRGTQYF TRBV6-2/TRBV6-3 -
CARQDSRTSTDTQYF TRBV10-1 -
CASSQLTMQFF TRBV14 -
CASSDRQGNYGYTF TRBV2 -
CSGPLGNEQFF TRBV20-1 -